Each of the 32 T cell receptor beta chains below was sequenced from the same sample in a study of CD8 T cells in Susac syndrome. The RNA, about 0.5 to 1 ug, was put through reverse transcription using random hexamers. Each CDR3 protein is one row after TCRdb ran MiXCR on the immunoSEQ multiplex PCR reads. Among more than 200,000 distinct CDR3 sequences listed, 80% to 95% were seen once. The sequenced material came from CD4+ T cells from PBMCs. The receptors were gathered from a human donor with multiple sclerosis.

The chain uses TRBV18 and TRBJ1-5; no definite D call. V gave up 1 base and J gave up 0 bases, with 22 bases separating them. The CDR3 contains 20 residues. CDR1 and CDR2 (germline): KGHSH, LQKENI. CDR3 coding DNA: TGTGCCAGCTCACCACTTAATTTGGCCCTTGCCGGTGATAGCAATCAGCCCCAGCATTTT. It specifies CASSPLNLALAGDSNQPQHF.

The chain employs TRBV30 and TRBJ1-1, with D hard to call. Between the trimmed V and J ends, which lost 1 base and 10 bases, there was a span of 16 bases. The CDR3 loop spans 13 amino acids. Germline CDR1 and CDR2: GTSNPN and SVGIG (reference sequence). CDR3 region: CAWSATDAEGAFF. Here the CDR3 DNA reads TGTGCCTGGAGTGCGACTGACGCTGAAGGAGCTTTCTTT.

The V call is TRBV5-1, the J call TRBJ1-1; D is undetermined. The CDR3 has 16 residues. Between the trimmed V and J ends, which lost 0 bases and 0 bases, there was a span of 12 bases. Germline CDR1 is SGHRS and CDR2 is YFSETQ. This CDR3 reads CASSLDRDSMNTEAFF. CDR3 coding DNA: TGCGCCAGCAGCTTGGATCGGGATTCGATGAACACTGAAGCTTTCTTT.

The genes are TRBV3-1 and TRBJ2-5, with TRBD2 matching over 7 bases. This CDR3 contains 15 residues. V lost 4 bases to trimming and J lost 5 bases; unmatched junction nucleotides: 10. The germline gives CDR1 LGHDT, CDR2 YNNKEL (reference sequence). The CDR3 is CASSPRSAAGETQYF. CDR3 DNA sequence: TGTGCCAGCAGCCCTCGCTCAGCAGCGGGGGAGACCCAGTACTTC.

This chain connects TRBV20-1 to TRBJ2-2; TRBD2 aligns across 7 bases. V was pared by 3 bases and J by 5 bases, with 6 bases of the junction left unmatched. CDR1 and CDR2 (germline): DFQATT, SNEGSKA (reference sequence). The CDR3 totals 14 residues. The CDR3 nucleotides are TGCAGTGCTAGTGGACGGGAGGTGACCGGGGAGCTGTTTTTT. It encodes CSASGREVTGELFF.

This rearrangement joins TRBV30 to TRBJ2-3, with D possibly TRBD1 on 5 matching bases. CDR1 is GTSNPN, CDR2 SVGIG, per germline (reference sequence). This CDR3 comprises 17 residues. Between the trimmed V and J ends, which lost 0 bases and 1 base, there was a span of 17 bases. CDR3 sequence reads: CAWSVLGTGRGTDTQYF. Written as DNA, the CDR3 is TGTGCCTGGAGTGTACTTGGTACAGGCCGTGGCACAGATACGCAGTATTTT. Variable domain in full (rest from reference TRBV30 and TRBJ2-3): SQTIHQWPATLVQPVGSPLSLECTVEGTSNPNLYWYRQAAGRGLQLLFYSVGIGQISSEVPQNLSASRPQDRQFILSSKKLLLSDSGFYLCAWSVLGTGRGTDTQYFGPGTRLTVL.

Written as DNA, the CDR3 is TGTGCCAGCAGCCAAGATACGGTGGGCGGCTACACCTTC. Residues: CASSQDTVGGYTF. The chain carries TRBV3-1 and TRBJ1-2; D is uncertain. The germline V and J ends were trimmed by 0 bases and 8 bases, with 10 bases remaining between them. CDR3 length equals 13 residues. Germline V lookup: CDR1 LGHDT, CDR2 YNNKEL (reference sequence).

The rearrangement uses TRBV10-3 and TRBJ2-3, with D perhaps TRBD1 (6 bases). Between the trimmed V and J ends, which lost 2 bases and 0 bases, there was a span of 12 bases. The CDR3 runs 16 residues. The germline V gene encodes CDR1 ENHRY and CDR2 SYGVKD. The CDR3 DNA reads TGTGCCATCAGTGAGCCCTTACAGGGAAGCACAGATACGCAGTATTTT. It specifies CAISEPLQGSTDTQYF.

The gene calls are TRBV5-1 and TRBJ1-1; 8 nucleotides agree with TRBD1. The CDR3 spans 15 residues. The germline CDR1 and CDR2 sequences are SGHRS and YFSETQ. Losses at the gene ends were 5 bases for V and 2 bases for J; bases not matched to a gene: 8. The CDR3: CASRDGQGSNTEAFF. The CDR3 DNA reads TGCGCCAGCAGGGATGGACAGGGTAGCAACACTGAAGCTTTCTTT. The variable domain in full, with the rest retrieved from reference TRBV5-1 and TRBJ1-1, is KAGVTQTPRYLIKTRGQQVTLSCSPISGHRSVSWYQQTPGQGLQFLFEYFSETQRNKGNFPGRFSGRQFSNSRSEMNVSTLELGDSALYLCASRDGQGSNTEAFFGQGTRLTVV.

The V and J genes are TRBV5-6 and TRBJ1-5; TRBD1 matches at 8 bases. The CDR3 contains 19 residues. V was clipped by 4 bases and J by 1 base; unmatched bases: 16. CDR1 and CDR2 from the germline V gene are SGHDT and YYEEEE. This CDR3 is CASSRVTGEGGMSNQPQHF. The CDR3 DNA sequence: TGTGCCAGCAGCCGTGTGACAGGGGAAGGGGGTATGAGCAATCAGCCCCAGCATTTT.

This chain connects TRBV29-1 to TRBJ2-3; D uncertain. The germline V gene encodes CDR1 SQVTM and CDR2 ANQGSEA. Trimming took off 6 bases at V and 1 base at J, with 11 bases between the two ends. The CDR3 is made up of 13 amino acids. The chain's CDR3 is CSVQRKGTDTQYF. CDR3 nucleotides: TGCAGCGTCCAAAGGAAGGGCACAGATACGCAGTATTTT.

This clonotype came up once. V and J are TRBV25-1 and TRBJ1-1; TRBD1 aligns across 7 bases. J was trimmed by 3 bases and V by 6 bases; bases with no gene match: 7. Germline CDR1 and CDR2: MGHDK and SYGVNS. The CDR3 consists of 14 residues. CDR3 sequence (DNA): TGTGCCAGCAGCCGACAGGGCTCTCACACTGAAGCTTTCTTT. Its translation is CASSRQGSHTEAFF.

This clonotype came up a few times. The chain employs TRBV3-1 and TRBJ2-7; 8 bases line up with TRBD1. V was clipped by 3 bases and J by 6 bases; unmatched bases: 4. The CDR3 has 13 amino acids. Germline V gene sequence: CDR1 LGHDT, CDR2 YNNKEL (reference sequence). The CDR3 DNA sequence: TGTGCCAGCAGCCAGGGACAGGCGTTCGAGCAGTACTTC. It yields the protein CASSQGQAFEQYF.

The V gene is TRBV29-1, the J gene TRBJ2-3, with a tentative D call TRBD2 (6 bases). The CDR3 consists of 13 residues. Germline lookup yields CDR1 SQVTM and CDR2 ANQGSEA. V shed 4 bases and J shed 2 bases, with 10 bases lying between them. CDR3 sequence: CSVAGDLTDTQYF. CDR3 nucleotide sequence: TGCAGCGTTGCGGGGGACCTCACAGATACGCAGTATTTT.

V and J are TRBV3-1 and TRBJ1-1, with D uncertain. V lost 4 bases to trimming and J lost 3 bases, with 9 bases between them. Germline CDR1 reads LGHDT; CDR2 reads YNNKEL (reference sequence). CDR3 length: 13 residues. CDR3 protein: CASSRTAYTEAFF. CDR3 DNA sequence: TGTGCCAGCAGCCGGACGGCATACACTGAAGCTTTCTTT.

CDR3 sequence reads: CASSLAKGLADEQFF. CDR3 sequence (DNA): TGTGCCAGCAGCTTAGCGAAGGGACTAGCCGACGAGCAGTTCTTC. The genes are TRBV7-9 and TRBJ2-1, with 9 nucleotides matching TRBD2. This CDR3 has 15 residues. Germline values: CDR1 SEHNR, CDR2 FQNEAQ (reference sequence). The V segment lost 0 bases and the J segment 10 bases; nucleotides outside the gene matches: 7.

J is TRBJ2-1 and V is TRBV24-1; 9 nucleotides agree with TRBD1. J lost 5 bases, V lost 4 bases, and 11 bases had no gene match. CDR1 is KGHDR and CDR2 is SFDVKD in the germline V gene. This CDR3 has 17 amino acids. The CDR3 loop reads CATSDQGQGRVHNEQFF. The CDR3 bases are TGTGCCACCAGTGACCAGGGACAGGGAAGGGTTCACAATGAGCAGTTCTTC.

The chain employs TRBV7-9 and TRBJ2-1, with D unresolved. V lost 5 bases, J lost 2 bases, and 16 bases lay in between. The CDR3 is 16 amino acids. From germline, CDR1 is SEHNR and CDR2 FQNEAQ (reference sequence). Here the CDR3 reads CASSTDWGEAYNEQFF. The CDR3 DNA follows: TGTGCCAGCAGCACCGACTGGGGTGAGGCCTACAATGAGCAGTTCTTC.

The V and J genes are TRBV19 and TRBJ1-5; D is uncertain. The germline V gene encodes CDR1 LNHDA and CDR2 SQIVND (reference sequence). Trimming took 1 base from V and 0 from J, leaving 4 bases between them. This CDR3 is built from 14 residues. For the CDR3, the DNA is TGTGCCAGTAGTATAGCAGGTAGCAATCAGCCCCAGCATTTT. Translated, it gives CASSIAGSNQPQHF. The full variable domain, its missing parts supplied by reference TRBV19 and TRBJ1-5, is DGGITQSPKYLFRKEGQNVTLSCEQNLNHDAMYWYRQDPGQGLRLIYYSQIVNDFQKGDIAEGYSVSREKKESFPLTVTSAQKNPTAFYLCASSIAGSNQPQHFGDGTRLSIL.

The CDR3 here is CSVEDRGPCSYEQYV. In DNA form, the CDR3 reads TGCAGCGTTGAGGACCGGGGACCGTGCTCCTACGAGCAGTACGTC. The rearrangement uses TRBV29-1 and TRBJ2-7, with D perhaps assigned TRBD1 or TRBD2 (5 bases each). This CDR3 spans 15 amino acids. Germline V lookup: CDR1 SQVTM, CDR2 ANQGSEA. Deletions cut 3 bases from V and 0 bases from J, with 15 bases between.

The V call is TRBV29-1, the J call TRBJ2-3; D is ambiguous. Trimming left V 2 bases short and J 3 bases short, with 0 bases between. The CDR3 contains 10 residues. The germline gives CDR1 SQVTM, CDR2 ANQGSEA. The CDR3 region is CSVETDTQYF. The DNA for the CDR3 is TGCAGCGTTGAAACAGATACGCAGTATTTT.

The chain recombines TRBV3-1 with TRBJ2-5, with D unresolved. The CDR3 contains 17 residues. Per germline, CDR1 LGHDT and CDR2 YNNKEL (reference sequence). Deletions cut 0 bases from V and 3 bases from J, with 17 bases between. The DNA for the CDR3 is TGTGCCAGCAGCCAAGAAAGCGTCAGGACGTATGAAGAGACCCAGTACTTC. It is translated as CASSQESVRTYEETQYF.

The chain links TRBV5-6 to TRBJ1-1; a weak D match, TRBD1 (6 bases). CDR3 length equals 13 residues. Trimming stripped 2 bases from V and 4 bases from J, with 9 bases between. Germline CDR1 SGHDT, CDR2 YYEEEE. The CDR3, as DNA: TGTGCCAGCAGCTTTGGACAGAGCACTGAAGCTTTCTTT. Its translation is CASSFGQSTEAFF.

V usage is TRBV6-5 and J usage is TRBJ1-3; perhaps TRBD1 as D (6 bases). The CDR3 extends over 14 amino acids. CDR1 and CDR2 (germline): MNHEY, SVGAGI. V was cut by 6 bases and J by 5 bases, with 14 bases left in between. The CDR3 nucleotides read TGTGCCAGCAGGCCCGGGGGCGAGCGAAACACCATATATTTT. It codes for CASRPGGERNTIYF.

This rearrangement joins TRBV20-1 to TRBJ1-4, with D maybe TRBD1 (5 bases). Between the trimmed V and J ends, which lost 1 base and 5 bases, there was a span of 14 bases. The CDR3 consists of 15 residues. Germline V lookup: CDR1 DFQATT, CDR2 SNEGSKA (reference sequence). The CDR3 DNA reads TGCAGTGCTAGAGGGGGGGGTCCCGAAAATGAAAAACTGTTTTTT. It specifies CSARGGGPENEKLFF.

This chain's CDR3 is CAWIRGQDSPLHF. Here the CDR3 DNA reads TGTGCCTGGATCCGGGGTCAGGATTCACCCCTCCACTTT. This rearrangement joins TRBV30 to TRBJ1-6; D not certain. Trimming cost V 4 bases and J 8 bases, with 12 bases left between them. Germline assignment: CDR1 GTSNPN and CDR2 SVGIG (reference sequence). CDR3 length: 13 residues.

J is TRBJ1-1 and V is TRBV6-6; 9 bases fit TRBD1. J gave up 10 bases and V 6 bases, and 12 bases lay outside the gene matches. CDR1 MNHNY and CDR2 SVGAGI come from the germline V gene (reference sequence). The CDR3 sequence is 14 residues long. CDR3 in amino acids: CASSFPGTGSPAFF. The DNA of the CDR3 is TGTGCCAGCAGCTTCCCCGGGACAGGGTCCCCAGCTTTCTTT.

This chain joins TRBV19 and TRBJ2-1; 8 bases match TRBD1. This CDR3 is 16 amino acids long. The trim removed 8 bases at V and 7 bases at J, leaving 16 bases unmatched. Per germline, CDR1 LNHDA and CDR2 SQIVND (reference sequence). The CDR3 coding sequence is TGTGCCAGTTCCCCCGAGGCGGGACAGGCACTTAATGAGCAGTTCTTC. Amino acid sequence: CASSPEAGQALNEQFF.

The gene calls are TRBV11-2 and TRBJ1-4, with 7 bases aligning to TRBD1. This CDR3 comprises 15 residues. CDR1 and CDR2 from the germline V gene are SGHAT and FQNNGV. Trimming cost V 5 bases and J 4 bases; bases outside gene matches: 7. This CDR3 reads CASSDRAGNNEKLFF. CDR3 coding DNA: TGTGCCAGCAGCGACAGGGCGGGGAATAATGAAAAACTGTTTTTT.

The chain employs TRBV7-9 and TRBJ2-1; D is unclear. V lost 2 bases to trimming and J lost 7 bases, with 6 bases between them. The CDR3 consists of 12 residues. CDR1 SEHNR and CDR2 FQNEAQ come from the germline V gene (reference sequence). This chain's CDR3 is CASSLNENEQFF. The CDR3 DNA reads as TGTGCCAGCAGCTTAAATGAGAATGAGCAGTTCTTC.

The V gene is TRBV7-8, the J gene TRBJ2-7, with D hard to call. Per germline, CDR1 SGHVS and CDR2 FQNEAQ. This CDR3 has 13 amino acids. V was clipped by 1 base and J by 3 bases, with 7 bases between them. CDR3 region: CASSLGGNYEQYV. In DNA form, the CDR3 reads TGTGCCAGCAGCTTAGGAGGCAACTACGAGCAGTACGTC.

This chain's CDR3 is CASSGGRWTEAFF. As DNA, the CDR3 is TGCGCCAGCAGCGGGGGGCGGTGGACTGAAGCTTTCTTT. The chain uses TRBV4-1 and TRBJ1-1, with D maybe TRBD1 (6 bases). The CDR3 is made up of 13 amino acids. CDR1 and CDR2 (germline): MGHRA, YSYEKL. Trimming shortened V by 5 bases and J by 5 bases, and 12 bases separated the two germline ends.